The following is a T cell receptor (beta chain) sequence with its context. The count of this clone is one. Its cognate antigen has yet to be identified. No clone much larger than this one lies a single base away; base qualities are absent. The goal of deep resolution MiSeq sequencing was a depth between 1 in 1 million and 1 in 200,000 T cells, and coverage averaged 10x per clonotype. The immunoSEQ hsTCRB Kit was used to generate TCR beta libraries. Concerning the study's data processing: The data were analyzed with ImmunoSEQ Analyzer and ImmunoSEQ Data Assistant, and V, D and J gene assignments followed IMGT definitions. Clonality, which ranges from 0 to 1, was calculated by subtracting the normalized Shannon entropy of productive rearrangement frequencies from one. Public clonotype analysis was restricted to overrepresented clonotypes comprising at least 0.05% of each patient's repertoire. Repertoires from 10 to 15 age-matched healthy donors in immuneACCESS were used as clonality controls. TCRdb provides this immuneACCESS table in a form limited to in-frame rearrangements. Some clones are lacking; in checked studies, under half of them reflect an unresolved V gene, and why the rest are absent is not known. Clonal size and the V and J genes are those of that table, whereas D and trimming came from the DNA. Recorded for this sample are 200,000 to 250,000 clones; roughly 73% of them occurred a single time. Of the sample, about 10% falls within the top ten clones.

The record originates from a study of cytotoxic CD8 clonotypes in ibrutinib-treated CLL (dated by TCRdb to about 2021). About the study as a whole: The cohort had 11 to 12 relapsed/refractory and more than 14 treatment-naive patients; some 17 were IGHV unmutated. Partial responses were observed in about 24 patients and complete responses in 2; after a median follow-up of around 64 months, remission was maintained in approximately 15 patients and progression was observed in approximately 12. Samples at response were collected after a median of about 12 months of treatment, with a range of about 6 to 40 months. An average of about 250,000 productive templates and tens of thousands of productive rearrangements was obtained per sample. Longitudinal samples were available for about 30% of the 86 trial participants. Cryopreserved peripheral blood mononuclear cells were collected before treatment, at response, and at either disease progression or sustained remission. Every sample from remission and from progressive disease was obtained while the patients were still on ibrutinib. Broader findings and caveats from the paper: Clonality rose at ibrutinib response, remained stable during sustained remission, and dropped back toward baseline at progression. Sampling times were not matched between sustained-remission and progressing patients, and lymph node repertoires were not studied. Public clonotypes were rare and either contracted or stayed stable during treatment, and the rise in clonality at ibrutinib response reflected the expansion of private clonotypes. Baseline clonality was found to be higher than that of age-matched healthy donors and was strongly correlated with circulating CD8+ T-cell counts.

The time point label of this sample denotes: approximately eleven months on ibrutinib. For TCR beta library preparation, roughly 2.1 micrograms of genomic DNA was extracted from cryopreserved PBMCs. Longitudinal blood samples from CLL patients receiving ibrutinib monotherapy were subjected to high-throughput TCR beta sequencing. The patients took part in an open-label, single-center phase 2 trial of ibrutinib monotherapy. The CDR3 has 14 amino acids, counting the end cysteine and phenylalanine. CDR3 DNA is the only sequence kept; it has 42 bases, read in frame from the first base. The junction carries 6 bases between V and J, which are trimmed by 0 bases and 3 bases respectively. The germline V gene (reference sequence) supplies CDR1 LNHNV and CDR2 YYDKDF.

The specimen comprised PBMCs, sampled after 12 months of ibrutinib treatment. The V and J genes are TRBV15 and TRBJ1-5, with the D gene not clear enough to name. This TCR was sampled from a human donor with chronic lymphocytic leukemia. The CDR3 protein is CATSRDGFNQPQHF. The nucleotides read TGTGCCACCAGCAGAGATGGGTTCAATCAGCCCCAGCATTTT.